This TCR beta chain was captured by sequencing in a study of Graves' ophthalmopathy and Graves' hyperthyroidism. In this sample, this clonotype turned up a few times. RNA transcripts were the template, and TCR beta CDR3 regions were amplified from them. An opening RT-PCR round employed HTBI primers and preceded a second-round multiplex PCR. A single record per CDR3 protein comes from TCRdb applying MiXCR to the multiplex PCR reads. Altogether 200,000 to 250,000 distinct CDR3 sequences are present, roughly 50% being singletons, with the ten largest covering more than 45%. From germline, CDR1 is LGHNA and CDR2 YNFKEQ. The V segment lost 2 bases and the J segment 0 bases; nucleotides outside the gene matches: 8. The CDR3 length is 19 residues. The authors used Ficoll-Paque density gradient centrifugation to separate PBMCs. The input was around 9 ml of fresh peripheral blood.

This clonotype was obtained from an adult man with Graves' ophthalmopathy. Sequencing input: peripheral blood. The rearrangement joins TRBV4-2 to TRBJ2-7, with 15 bases fitting TRBD2. The CDR3 DNA sequence: TGTGCCAGCAGCCAAACCCTCGGACTAGCGGGAGGGTCCTCCTACGAGCAGTACTTC. It codes for CASSQTLGLAGGSSYEQYF.